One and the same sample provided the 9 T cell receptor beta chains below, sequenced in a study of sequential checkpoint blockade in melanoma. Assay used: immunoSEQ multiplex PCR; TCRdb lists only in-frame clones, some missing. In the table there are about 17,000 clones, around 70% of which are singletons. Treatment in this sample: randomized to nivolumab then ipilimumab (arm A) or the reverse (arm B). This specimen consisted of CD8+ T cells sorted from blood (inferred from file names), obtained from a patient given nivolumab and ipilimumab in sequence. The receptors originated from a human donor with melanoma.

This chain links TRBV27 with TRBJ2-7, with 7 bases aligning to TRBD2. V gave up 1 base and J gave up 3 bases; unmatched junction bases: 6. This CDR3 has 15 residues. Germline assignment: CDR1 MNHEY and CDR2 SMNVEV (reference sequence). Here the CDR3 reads CASSLFAGAFYEQYF. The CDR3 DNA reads TGTGCCAGCAGTTTATTTGCGGGAGCCTTCTACGAGCAGTACTTC.

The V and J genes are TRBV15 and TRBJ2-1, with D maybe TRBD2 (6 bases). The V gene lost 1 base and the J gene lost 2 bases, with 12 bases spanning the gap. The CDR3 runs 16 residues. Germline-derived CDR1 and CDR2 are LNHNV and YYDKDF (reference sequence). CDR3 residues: CATSRGVEGTYNEQFF. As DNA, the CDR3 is TGTGCCACCAGCAGAGGGGTGGAGGGGACCTACAATGAGCAGTTCTTC.

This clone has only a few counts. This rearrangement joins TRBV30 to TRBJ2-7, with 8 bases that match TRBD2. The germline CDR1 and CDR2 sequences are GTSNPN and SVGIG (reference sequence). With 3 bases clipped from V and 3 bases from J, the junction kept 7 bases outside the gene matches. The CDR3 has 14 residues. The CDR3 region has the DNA TGTGCCTGGAGGGGAGCGGGGGTAGGCTACGAGCAGTACTTC. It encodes CAWRGAGVGYEQYF. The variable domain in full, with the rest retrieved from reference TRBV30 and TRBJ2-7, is SQTIHQWPATLVQPVGSPLSLECTVEGTSNPNLYWYRQAAGRGLQLLFYSVGIGQISSEVPQNLSASRPQDRQFILSSKKLLLSDSGFYLCAWRGAGVGYEQYFGPGTRLTVT.

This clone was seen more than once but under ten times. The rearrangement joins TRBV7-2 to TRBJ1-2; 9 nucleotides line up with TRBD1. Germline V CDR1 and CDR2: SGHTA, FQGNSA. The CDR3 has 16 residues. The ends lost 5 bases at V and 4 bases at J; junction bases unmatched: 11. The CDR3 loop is CASSLGTGFASYGYTF. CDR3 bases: TGTGCCAGCAGCCTGGGGACAGGGTTTGCCTCCTATGGCTACACCTTC.

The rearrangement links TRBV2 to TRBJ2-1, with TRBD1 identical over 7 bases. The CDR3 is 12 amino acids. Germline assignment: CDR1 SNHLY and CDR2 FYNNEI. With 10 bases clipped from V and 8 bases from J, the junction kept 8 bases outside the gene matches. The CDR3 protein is CAIDLGGDEQFF. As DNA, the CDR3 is TGTGCCATCGACCTAGGGGGCGATGAGCAGTTCTTC.

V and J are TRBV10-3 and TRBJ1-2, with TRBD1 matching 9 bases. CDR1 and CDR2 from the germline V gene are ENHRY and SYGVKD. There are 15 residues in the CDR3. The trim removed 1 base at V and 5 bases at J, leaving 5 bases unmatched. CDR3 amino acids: CAISELQGARYGYTF. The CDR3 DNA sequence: TGTGCCATCAGTGAGTTACAGGGGGCGCGATATGGCTACACCTTC.

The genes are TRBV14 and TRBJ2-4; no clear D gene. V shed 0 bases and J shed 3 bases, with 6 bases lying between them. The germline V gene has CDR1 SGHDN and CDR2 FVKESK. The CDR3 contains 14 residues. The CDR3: CASSQDPVKNIQYF. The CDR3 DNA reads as TGTGCCAGCAGCCAAGATCCGGTCAAAAACATTCAGTACTTC.

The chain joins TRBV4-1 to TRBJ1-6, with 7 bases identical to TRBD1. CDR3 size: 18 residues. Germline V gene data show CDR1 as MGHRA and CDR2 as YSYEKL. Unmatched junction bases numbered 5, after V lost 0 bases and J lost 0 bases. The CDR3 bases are TGCGCCAGCAGCCAAGATCCGGGACAGAGCTCCTATAATTCACCCCTCCACTTT. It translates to CASSQDPGQSSYNSPLHF.

In DNA, the CDR3 is TGTGCCAGCAGTTCGGGCGATAGCGGGACCTACACCGGGGAGCTGTTTTTT. Amino acid sequence: CASSSGDSGTYTGELFF. The chain recombines TRBV27 with TRBJ2-2, with 8 positions matching TRBD2. There are 17 residues in the CDR3. V lost 4 bases and J lost 3; bases outside the gene matches: 10. In germline, CDR1 is MNHEY, CDR2 SMNVEV (reference sequence).